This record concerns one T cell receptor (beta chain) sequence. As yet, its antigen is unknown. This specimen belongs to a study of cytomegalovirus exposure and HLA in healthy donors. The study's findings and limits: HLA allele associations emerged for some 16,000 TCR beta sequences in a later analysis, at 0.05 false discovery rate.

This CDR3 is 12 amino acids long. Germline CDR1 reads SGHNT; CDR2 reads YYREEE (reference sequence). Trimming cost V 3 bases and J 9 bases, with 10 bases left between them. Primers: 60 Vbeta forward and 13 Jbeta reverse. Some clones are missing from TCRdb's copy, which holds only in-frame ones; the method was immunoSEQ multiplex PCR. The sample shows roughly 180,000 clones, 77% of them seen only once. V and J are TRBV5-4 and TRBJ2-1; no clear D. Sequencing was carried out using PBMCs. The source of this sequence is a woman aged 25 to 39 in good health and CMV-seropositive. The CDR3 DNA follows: TGTGCCAGCAGCTCCGAGCCGATTGAGCAGTTCTTC. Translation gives CASSSEPIEQFF.